This T cell receptor (beta chain) emerged from a study of blood T cell repertoires in COVID-19. Study overall: COVID-19 samples, acute and convalescent, were from the United States, Italy and Spain.

Original analysis: Reference gene primer amplification in the assay estimated nucleated cell counts. TCRdb's table, derived via immunoSEQ multiplex PCR, lists solely in-frame clones and lacks some. The V and J calls and clone size were taken over from that table, and D and trimming were inferred from the DNA. The profile shows 250,000 to 400,000 clones, roughly 90% of them singletons. With V trimmed by 4 bases and J by 7 bases, 7 bases remained unmatched. Germline assignment: CDR1 MNHEY and CDR2 SVGAGI. The CDR3 is 14 amino acids. Enrolment of Seattle patients took place during active infection, and they were followed longitudinally.

Material: peripheral blood. The clonotype originates from a woman in her thirties with COVID-19, enrolled during active disease. This chain uses TRBV6-5 with TRBJ2-1; the match to TRBD1 covers 7 bases. The CDR3 DNA follows: TGTGCCAGCAGTTTCAGACAGGGTTGGAATGAGCAGTTCTTC. Translated: CASSFRQGWNEQFF.